The source of this T cell receptor (beta chain) is a study of T cells in Graves' hyperthyroidism and ophthalmopathy. This CDR3 contains 15 residues. Germline V lookup: CDR1 KGHDR, CDR2 SFDVKD. The V segment lost 8 bases and the J segment 0 bases; nucleotides outside the gene matches: 2. In the case of this clonotype: The antigen remains unidentified. Just one base apart from a much larger clone, this may be a read error.

Investigators excluded patients with uncontrolled infection, other autoimmune disease, pregnancy or lactation. Study-wide points: The model made its ophthalmopathy prediction, and onset followed a median approximately 6 months later.

Researchers amplified the TCR beta CDR3 regions from RNA transcripts. An initial round of RT-PCR targeting the TCR CDR3 relied on the HTBI primer set. TCRdb independently ran MiXCR on the multiplex PCR reads; one entry per CDR3 protein. The data hold a few hundred thousand distinct CDR3 sequences, with under 15% observed a single time. The source of this sequence is a woman aged 30 to 39 with Graves' hyperthyroidism. The rearrangement links TRBV24-1 to TRBJ2-5; TRBD2 matches 13 bases. Source material: blood. CDR3 in DNA: TGTGCCACCACCGGGACTAGCGGGGACCAAGAGACCCAGTACTTC. This translates into CATTGTSGDQETQYF.